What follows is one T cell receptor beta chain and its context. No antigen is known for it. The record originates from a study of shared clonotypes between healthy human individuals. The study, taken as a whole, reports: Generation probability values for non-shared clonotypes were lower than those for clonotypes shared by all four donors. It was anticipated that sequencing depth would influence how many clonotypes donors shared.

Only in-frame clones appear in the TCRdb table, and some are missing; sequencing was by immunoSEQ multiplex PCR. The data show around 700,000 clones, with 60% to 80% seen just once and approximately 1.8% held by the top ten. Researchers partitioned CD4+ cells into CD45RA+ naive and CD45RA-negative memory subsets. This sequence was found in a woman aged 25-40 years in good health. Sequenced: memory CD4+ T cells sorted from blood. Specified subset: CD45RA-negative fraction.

Here the CDR3 reads CASSDRPKAETQYF. The CDR3 DNA reads TGTGCCAGCAGCGACCGCCCCAAGGCGGAGACCCAGTACTTC. V and J are TRBV11-2 and TRBJ2-5, with D unresolved. Deletions cut 5 bases from V and 5 bases from J, with 15 bases between. The germline gives CDR1 SGHAT, CDR2 FQNNGV. The CDR3 runs to 14 residues. The complete variable domain, with remaining parts taken from reference TRBV11-2 and TRBJ2-5, reads EAGVAQSPRYKIIEKRQSVAFWCNPISGHATLYWYQQILGQGPKLLIQFQNNGVVDDSQLPKDRFSAERLKGVDSTLKIQPAKLEDSAVYLCASSDRPKAETQYFGPGTRLLVL.